This T cell receptor (beta chain) was observed in a study of blood T cell repertoires in COVID-19 (dated by TCRdb to 2020 to 2021). Background for the entire study: Collaborator samples came from the United States, Italy and Spain and covered acute and convalescent phases of COVID-19. The material from the prospective study consisted of cDNA or gDNA derived from T cells, B-cell-depleted T cells, or PBMCs. The dataset comprised deeply sampled blood TCRbeta repertoires from subjects exposed to, actively infected with, or recovered from COVID-19. The repertoires were made available in a free public database intended to serve as a resource for research on the immune response to SARS-CoV-2. The samples were drawn from the first 160 participants of the ongoing ImmuneRACE study and from 1,200 or so subjects provided by 6 global collaborators. Nearly every sample came with metadata listing a de-identified subject ID, COVID-19 status, age in years and sex. Where available, HLA class I and class II types were obtained from metadata supplied by the sample provider rather than from assay-based typing. Broader findings and caveats from the paper: The quantity of clinical and demographic metadata differed by source and by participant and was supplied without curation.

Worth noting for this clone: Its cognate antigen has yet to be identified. No much larger clonotype is one base removed from it; base qualities were not supplied.

TCRbeta CDR3 regions were amplified from genomic DNA using the immunoSEQ Assay, a bias-controlled multiplex PCR. The study's processing was this. The number of nucleated cells in each sample was estimated from the amplification of reference gene primers within the assay. To quantify the absolute abundance of each unique TCRbeta CDR3 rearrangement, sequence reads were collapsed and filtered. For each sample, productive Simpson clonality was calculated as the square root of Simpson's diversity index across productive rearrangements. Here the immuneACCESS table is served through TCRdb, limited to in-frame sequences with V and J called. Missing clones are a known gap in these copies; in checked studies unresolved V genes cover under half, and the rest lacks a known reason. V, J and clone size reflect that table, while D and trimming were determined from the DNA. In this sample the table shows 250,000 or so clones, around 89% of which occur a single time. The ten largest clonotypes hold roughly 6.7% of the sample.

At one collaborating source in Seattle, patients were enrolled during active infection and were followed longitudinally through the course of disease. Each collaborating institution followed its own protocols to collect whole blood in K2EDTA tubes. For TCRbeta analysis, collaborators shipped samples as frozen whole blood, isolated PBMCs, or DNA extracted from either of those sample types. V is cut by 5 bases and J by 0 bases, and the space between the germline ends is 10 bases. Spanning cysteine to phenylalanine, the CDR3 consists of 14 amino acids. Only CDR3 DNA remains: 42 bases, in frame from the first base. Via the germline V gene, CDR1 is LGHNT and CDR2 FRNRAP.

Recombination joined TRBV12-5 with TRBJ1-1, with the D gene too uncertain to name. The sample consisted of peripheral blood. This TCR was sampled from a young woman with COVID-19, enrolled during active disease. The CDR3: CASGGEGMNTEAFF. The bases read TGTGCTAGTGGTGGGGAGGGAATGAACACTGAAGCTTTCTTT.